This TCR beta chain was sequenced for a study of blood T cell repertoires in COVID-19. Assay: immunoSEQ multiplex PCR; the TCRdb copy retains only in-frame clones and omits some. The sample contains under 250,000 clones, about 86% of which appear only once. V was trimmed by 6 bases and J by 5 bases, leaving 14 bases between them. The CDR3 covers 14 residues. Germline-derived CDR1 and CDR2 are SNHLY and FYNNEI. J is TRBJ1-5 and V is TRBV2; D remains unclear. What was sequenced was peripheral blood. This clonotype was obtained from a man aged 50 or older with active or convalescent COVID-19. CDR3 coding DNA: TGTGCCAGCAGGAAAAGCCAGGTGGATCAGCCCCAGCATTTT. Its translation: CASRKSQVDQPQHF.